This T cell receptor (beta chain) emerged from a study of T cell responses to AZD1222 COVID-19 vaccine. Sequencing used immunoSEQ multiplex PCR; TCRdb keeps in-frame clones, though not all of them. The table has about 180,000 clones, 80% to 95% seen once. As for this clone: Its antigen is not known.

Study observations and caveats: Breadth and depth of Spike-specific TCRs rose after two AZD1222 doses. Spike-wide vaccine-associated CD4 TCRs dominated at 160-218 and 743-854.

The V end lost 0 bases, the J end lost 1 base, and 6 bases lay between the germline ends. The CDR3 is made up of 14 amino acids. Looked up from germline, CDR1 is LNHNV and CDR2 is YYDKDF (reference sequence). Pooling of second doses given at about 4 or about 12 weeks was done. The receptor comes from an adult who received the AZD1222 COVID-19 vaccine. The sample consisted of peripheral blood, taken 28 days after the second AZD1222 dose. The gene calls are TRBV15 and TRBJ2-5; D call uncertain. DNA for the CDR3: TGTGCCACCAGCAGAGATCCAGCCCAAGAGACCCAGTACTTC. As protein: CATSRDPAQETQYF.